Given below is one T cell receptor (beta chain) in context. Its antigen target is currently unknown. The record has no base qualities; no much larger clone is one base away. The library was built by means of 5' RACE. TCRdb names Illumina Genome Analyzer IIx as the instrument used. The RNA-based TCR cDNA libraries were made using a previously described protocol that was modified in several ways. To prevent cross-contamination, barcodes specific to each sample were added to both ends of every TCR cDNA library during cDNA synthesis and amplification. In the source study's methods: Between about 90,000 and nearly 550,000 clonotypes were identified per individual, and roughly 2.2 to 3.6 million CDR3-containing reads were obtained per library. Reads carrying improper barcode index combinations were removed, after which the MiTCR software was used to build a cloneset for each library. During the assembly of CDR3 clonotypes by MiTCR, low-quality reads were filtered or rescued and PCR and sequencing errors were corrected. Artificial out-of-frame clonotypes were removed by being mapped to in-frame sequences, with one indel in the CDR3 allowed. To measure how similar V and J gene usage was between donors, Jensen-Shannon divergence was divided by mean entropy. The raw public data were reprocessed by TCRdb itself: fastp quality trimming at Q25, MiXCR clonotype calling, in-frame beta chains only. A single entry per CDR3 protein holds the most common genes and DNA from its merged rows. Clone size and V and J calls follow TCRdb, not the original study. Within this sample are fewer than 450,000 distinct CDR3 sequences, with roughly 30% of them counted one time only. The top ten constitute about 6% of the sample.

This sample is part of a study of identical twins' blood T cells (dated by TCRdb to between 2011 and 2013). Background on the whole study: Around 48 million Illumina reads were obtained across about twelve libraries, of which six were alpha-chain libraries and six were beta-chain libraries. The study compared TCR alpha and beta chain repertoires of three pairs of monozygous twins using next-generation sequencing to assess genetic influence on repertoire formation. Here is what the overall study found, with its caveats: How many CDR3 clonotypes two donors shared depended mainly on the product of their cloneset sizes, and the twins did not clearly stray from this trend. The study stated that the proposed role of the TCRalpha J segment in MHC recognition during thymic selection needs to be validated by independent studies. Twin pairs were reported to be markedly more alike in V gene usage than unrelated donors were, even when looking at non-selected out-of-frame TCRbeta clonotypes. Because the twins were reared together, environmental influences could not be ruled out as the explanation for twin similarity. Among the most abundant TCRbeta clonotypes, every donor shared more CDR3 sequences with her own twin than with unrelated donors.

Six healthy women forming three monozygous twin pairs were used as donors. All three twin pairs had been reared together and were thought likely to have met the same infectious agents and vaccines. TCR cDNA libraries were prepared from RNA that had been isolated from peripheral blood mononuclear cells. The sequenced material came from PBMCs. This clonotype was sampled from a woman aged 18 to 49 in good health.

The sequenced DNA is TGCAGTGCTAGAGATCTGACCTACGAGCAGTACTTC. Its coded protein is CSARDLTYEQYF. This receptor chain uses TRBV20-1 and TRBJ2-7, with no confidently assigned D gene. Taken from the germline V gene (reference sequence), the CDR1 and CDR2 loops are DFQATT and SNEGSKA. The V and J ends are trimmed by 0 bases and 2 bases, leaving 5 bases between them. The CDR3 starts with the cysteine, ends with the phenylalanine, and has 12 residues. Only CDR3 DNA is held: 36 bases, read in frame from base 1.